One sample yielded the 29 T cell receptor beta chains listed below, sequenced in a study of blood T cell repertoires in COVID-19. Sequenced by immunoSEQ multiplex PCR; TCRdb stores in-frame clones only, minus some. The sample lists approximately 170,000 clones; 75% to 85% were seen once. The material sequenced was PBMCs or T cells enriched from blood (not recorded which). These receptors were collected from a man in his forties who had recovered from COVID-19.

This clone was detected only a few times. This chain links TRBV7-9 with TRBJ2-3; 9 positions agree with TRBD1. V lost 5 bases, J lost 1 base, and 1 base stayed unmatched. This CDR3 region has 14 residues. Germline assignment: CDR1 SEHNR and CDR2 FQNEAQ (reference sequence). CDR3: CASSRDRGTDTQYF. The CDR3 DNA is TGTGCCAGCAGCCGGGACAGGGGCACAGATACGCAGTATTTT.

J is TRBJ1-2 and V is TRBV3-1 (or the pseudogene TRBV3-2); D not resolved. The CDR3 covers 16 residues. Germline V gene sequence: CDR1 LGHDT, CDR2 YNNKEL (reference sequence). The V end lost 0 bases, the J end lost 4 bases, and 15 bases lay between the germline ends. The chain's CDR3 is CASSQEASRGIYGYTF. CDR3 in DNA: TGTGCCAGCAGCCAAGAAGCCAGCCGCGGAATCTATGGCTACACCTTC.

The chain links TRBV6-1 to TRBJ1-5; D call uncertain. Germline values: CDR1 MNHNS, CDR2 SASEGT. V dropped 2 bases and J dropped 2 bases, with 13 bases sitting between them. The CDR3 loop spans 16 amino acids. The CDR3 spells CASSEYPEVGNQPQHF. For the CDR3, the DNA is TGTGCCAGCAGTGAATATCCAGAGGTGGGCAATCAGCCCCAGCATTTT.

This clone was found once. This sequence joins TRBV3-1 (or the pseudogene TRBV3-2) and TRBJ1-1; perhaps TRBD1 as D (5 bases). Germline loops: CDR1 LGHDT, CDR2 YNNKEL (reference sequence). The CDR3 covers 15 residues. V was pared by 0 bases and J by 4 bases, with 12 bases between. The CDR3 region has the DNA TGTGCCAGCAGCCAAGATGGACGGGGGACCACTGAAGCTTTCTTT. Translated: CASSQDGRGTTEAFF.

V gene TRBV18 combines with J gene TRBJ2-7; TRBD1 matches at 12 bases. The ends lost 0 bases at V and 6 bases at J; junction bases unmatched: 9. Germline values: CDR1 KGHSH, CDR2 LQKENI. The CDR3 is made up of 17 amino acids. CDR3 region: CASSPPTPGQGAFEQYF. CDR3 nucleotides: TGTGCCAGCTCACCACCTACGCCGGGACAGGGGGCCTTCGAGCAGTACTTC.

The chain employs TRBV3-1 (or the pseudogene TRBV3-2) and TRBJ1-4; no clear D. The CDR3 is 15 amino acids. CDR1 LGHDT and CDR2 YNNKEL come from the germline V gene (reference sequence). Trimming left V 5 bases short and J 6 bases short, with 16 bases between. CDR3 nucleotides: TGTGCCAGCAGCTCCCGGCGGAACGGGGATGAAAAACTGTTTTTT. Translating gives CASSSRRNGDEKLFF.

V gene TRBV5-6 combines with J gene TRBJ1-2; 8 bases are shared with TRBD1. The CDR3 has 17 amino acids. V lost 4 bases to trimming and J lost 4 bases; unmatched junction nucleotides: 15. Germline assignment: CDR1 SGHDT and CDR2 YYEEEE. CDR3 loop: CASSGINADRAAYGYTF. Written as DNA, the CDR3 is TGTGCCAGCAGCGGAATAAACGCGGACAGGGCGGCCTATGGCTACACCTTC.

This sequence joins TRBV6-5 and TRBJ1-5; tentative D call: TRBD1 (6 bases). V was cut by 7 bases and J by 1 base, with 14 bases left in between. This CDR3 is built from 15 residues. Germline values: CDR1 MNHEY, CDR2 SVGAGI. The CDR3 DNA reads TGTGCCAGCAAAACTGACAGGAAGAGCAATCAGCCCCAGCATTTT. It specifies CASKTDRKSNQPQHF.

J is TRBJ2-5 and V is TRBV3-1 (or the pseudogene TRBV3-2), with D tentatively TRBD2 (6 bases). Between the trimmed V and J ends, which lost 4 bases and 3 bases, there was a span of 9 bases. Per the germline V gene, CDR1 is LGHDT and CDR2 is YNNKEL (reference sequence). The CDR3 has 13 amino acids. The chain's CDR3 is CASSLRGEETQYF. The DNA for the CDR3 is TGTGCCAGCAGCCTTCGCGGGGAAGAGACCCAGTACTTC.

This clone was recorded once. The rearrangement uses TRBV4-1 and TRBJ1-3; no firm D call. Trimming removed 1 base at V and 0 bases at J, with 4 bases between. Germline V gene lookup returns CDR1 MGHRA and CDR2 YSYEKL. CDR3 length: 14 amino acids. DNA of the CDR3: TGCGCCAGCAGCCAAGGTCACTCTGGAAACACCATATATTTT. Protein sequence: CASSQGHSGNTIYF.

The rearrangement links TRBV7-3 to TRBJ2-7; TRBD1 aligns across 12 bases. CDR3 size: 15 residues. The V gene end was trimmed by 0 bases and the J gene end by 7 bases; junction bases not matched to a gene: 4. Germline values: CDR1 SGHTA, CDR2 FQGTGA. CDR3 nucleotide sequence: TGTGCCAGCAGCTTAACGGGACAGGGGGCAGAAGAGCAGTACGTC. This translates into CASSLTGQGAEEQYV.

The chain carries TRBV30 and TRBJ2-1, with D tentatively TRBD2 (7 bases). Germline CDR1 reads GTSNPN; CDR2 reads SVGIG (reference sequence). Trimming took 3 bases from V and 5 from J, leaving 11 bases between them. The CDR3 covers 13 residues. The CDR3 sequence: CAWRGRGDNEQFF. In DNA form, the CDR3 reads TGTGCCTGGAGGGGGAGGGGGGACAATGAGCAGTTCTTC.

The chain uses TRBV6-6 and TRBJ1-4; 8 bases map to TRBD1. Unmatched junction bases numbered 4, after V lost 7 bases and J lost 0 bases. This CDR3 is built from 15 residues. Germline CDR1 reads MNHNY; CDR2 reads SVGAGI (reference sequence). CDR3 loop: CASMTGDATNEKLFF. CDR3 coding DNA: TGTGCCAGCATGACAGGGGATGCAACTAATGAAAAACTGTTTTTT.

The chain employs TRBV7-6 and TRBJ2-7, with 9 positions matching TRBD1. The germline CDR1 and CDR2 sequences are SGHVS and FNYEAQ. CDR3 length: 15 residues. V lost 2 bases to trimming and J lost 5 bases; unmatched junction nucleotides: 7. The CDR3 reads CASSLKGTGIHEQYF. The CDR3 DNA reads as TGTGCCAGCAGCTTAAAGGGGACAGGGATCCACGAGCAGTACTTC.

In its sample, this clone was seen once. The chain recombines TRBV11-3 with TRBJ1-1; no reliable D call. Germline V gives CDR1 SGHNT, CDR2 YENEEA. The V and J ends lost 3 bases and 2 bases respectively, with 7 bases between them. There are 13 residues in the CDR3. The CDR3 is CASSFEGNTEAFF. CDR3 coding DNA: TGTGCCAGCAGCTTTGAGGGAAACACTGAAGCTTTCTTT.

The chain links TRBV7-3 to TRBJ2-1; D remains unclear. Per the germline V gene, CDR1 is SGHTA and CDR2 is FQGTGA. V was shortened by 0 bases and J by 0 bases, with 6 bases between the two germline ends. CDR3 size: 15 residues. CDR3 loop: CASSLTRSSYNEQFF. CDR3 nucleotides: TGTGCCAGCAGCTTAACACGTAGCTCCTACAATGAGCAGTTCTTC.

The chain has TRBV6-6 and TRBJ2-7; 11 bases are shared with TRBD1. V was pared by 6 bases and J by 1 base, with 5 bases of the junction left unmatched. From germline, CDR1 is MNHNY and CDR2 SVGAGI (reference sequence). The length of the CDR3 is 15 residues. CDR3 DNA sequence: TGTGCCAGCAGGTCCGGGACAGGGGGTTCCTACGAGCAGTACTTC. It is translated as CASRSGTGGSYEQYF.

The chain couples TRBV6-5 to TRBJ2-5; D might be TRBD1 (6 bases). The CDR3 length is 15 residues. CDR1 is MNHEY and CDR2 is SVGAGI in the germline V gene. V lost 6 bases, J lost 5 bases, and 19 bases lay in between. The CDR3 here is CASRPHSGHGETQYF. CDR3 nucleotide sequence: TGTGCCAGCAGGCCGCACTCGGGACATGGCGAGACCCAGTACTTC.

This chain links TRBV7-7 with TRBJ2-1; 8 positions agree with TRBD2. This CDR3 region has 17 residues. Trimming cost V 2 bases and J 2 bases; bases outside gene matches: 8. The germline CDR1 and CDR2 sequences are SSHAT and FNYEAQ (reference sequence). In DNA, the CDR3 is TGTGCCAGCAGCTTATCTTCGAGCGGGGGAACCTACAATGAGCAGTTCTTC. This sequence encodes CASSLSSSGGTYNEQFF.

The J gene is TRBJ1-1, the V gene TRBV13; D unresolved. CDR1 and CDR2 from the germline V gene are PRHDT and FYEKMQ (reference sequence). This CDR3 has 15 amino acids. With 5 bases removed from V and 4 bases from J, the gap between germline ends came to 17 bases. This CDR3 reads CASSGFFKESTEAFF. The DNA for the CDR3 is TGTGCCAGCAGCGGGTTTTTTAAGGAGTCCACTGAAGCTTTCTTT.

CDR3 protein: CASSQVLQSYEQYF. The CDR3 DNA reads TGTGCCAGCAGCCAAGTCCTACAGAGTTACGAGCAGTACTTC. The rearrangement uses TRBV3-1 (or the pseudogene TRBV3-2) and TRBJ2-7; D uncertain. Germline CDR1 LGHDT, CDR2 YNNKEL (reference sequence). This CDR3 comprises 14 residues. Between the trimmed V and J ends, which lost 1 base and 4 bases, there was a span of 11 bases.

This chain uses TRBV2 with TRBJ1-6; 9 nucleotides agree with TRBD1. Germline loops: CDR1 SNHLY, CDR2 FYNNEI. The CDR3 consists of 15 residues. With 6 bases clipped from V and 12 bases from J, the junction kept 12 bases outside the gene matches. CDR3 region: CASSESATGGVPLHF. As DNA, the CDR3 is TGTGCCAGCAGCGAATCAGCGACAGGGGGGGTACCCCTCCACTTT.

This clone was seen only a few times. The chain uses TRBV6-4 and TRBJ2-2, with D perhaps matching TRBD2 (5 bases). The ends were cut back, 3 bases at V and 1 base at J, with 12 bases in the middle. This CDR3 is built from 16 residues. Germline lookup yields CDR1 MRHNA and CDR2 SNTAGT. CDR3 DNA: TGTGCCAGCAGTGAAACCAGCGGTGGGAACACCGGGGAGCTGTTTTTT. This codes for CASSETSGGNTGELFF.

The V gene is TRBV24-1, the J gene TRBJ2-5; D is ambiguous. This CDR3 has 12 residues. V dropped 5 bases and J dropped 5 bases, with 8 bases sitting between them. CDR1 is KGHDR and CDR2 is SFDVKD in the germline V gene. The CDR3 here is CATSGTGETQYF. Here the CDR3 DNA reads TGTGCCACCAGTGGAACCGGGGAGACCCAGTACTTC.

The V gene is TRBV2, the J gene TRBJ2-5; the match to TRBD1 covers 8 bases. The CDR3 runs 15 residues. In germline, CDR1 is SNHLY, CDR2 FYNNEI. The ends lost 5 bases at V and 5 bases at J; junction bases unmatched: 10. For the CDR3, the DNA is TGTGCCAGCAGTCGACAGGGGTGGGTTGAGGAGACCCAGTACTTC. Translated: CASSRQGWVEETQYF.

The J gene is TRBJ1-5, the V gene TRBV9; D is possibly TRBD1 (5 bases). This CDR3 spans 14 amino acids. Germline loops: CDR1 SGDLS, CDR2 YYNGEE. V lost 3 bases, J lost 7 bases, and 14 bases lay in between. As DNA, the CDR3 is TGTGCCAGCAGCGGGGCGGGGGTAAGGCAGCCCCAGCATTTT. It encodes CASSGAGVRQPQHF.

This chain links TRBV18 with TRBJ2-3, with 7 bases fitting TRBD1. The CDR3 length is 14 residues. V was clipped by 4 bases and J by 8 bases; unmatched bases: 9. CDR1 and CDR2 (germline): KGHSH, LQKENI. CDR3 nucleotides: TGTGCCAGCTCACTCTCCACAGGGGACGGTACGCAGTATTTT. Protein sequence: CASSLSTGDGTQYF. Full variable domain (rest looked up from reference TRBV18 and TRBJ2-3): NAGVMQNPRHLVRRRGQEARLRCSPMKGHSHVYWYRQLPEEGLKFMVYLQKENIIDESGMPKERFSAEFPKEGPSILRIQQVVRGDSAAYFCASSLSTGDGTQYFGPGTRLTVL.

This clone appeared once. This chain connects TRBV9 to TRBJ2-5; 14 bases agree with TRBD2. Germline CDR1 reads SGDLS; CDR2 reads YYNGEE. V dropped 4 bases and J dropped 2; count of bases not matched to a gene: 4. The CDR3 covers 16 residues. For the CDR3, the DNA is TGTGCCAGCAGCTCAGGGACTAGCGGGGGTCAAGAGACCCAGTACTTC. It encodes CASSSGTSGGQETQYF.

The gene calls are TRBV7-6 and TRBJ2-2; 9 nucleotides agree with TRBD1. The CDR3 has 15 amino acids. J was trimmed by 5 bases and V by 6 bases; bases with no gene match: 7. The germline gives CDR1 SGHVS, CDR2 FNYEAQ. CDR3 sequence reads: CASSFPGTGTGELFF. CDR3 sequence (DNA): TGTGCCAGCAGTTTTCCCGGGACAGGGACCGGGGAGCTGTTTTTT.